This is a list of T cell receptor beta chains from one sample in a study of shared clonotypes between healthy human individuals. Assay used: immunoSEQ multiplex PCR; TCRdb lists only in-frame clones, some missing. This sample carries roughly 2,000,000 clones, roughly 93% of them seen once, and the ten largest clones take more than 1.5%. Material for sequencing was naive CD8+ T cells from PBMCs. These receptors were collected from a man younger than 35 in good health. Some clones in this sample may be carry-over from other donors' samples. Each CDR3 is given with its conserved first and last residue. The D gene is left open where the match is weak. A clone size is listed for some rows: how often the clone was seen (once, few, many), or a class if it is expanded.

TRBV7-6,.,.,TRBJ2-3,CASSQIQGIVRTDTQYF,TGTGCCAGCAGCCAGATACAGGGAATTGTGCGCACAGATACGCAGTATTTT
TRBV15,.,.,TRBJ2-7,CATSRVTGHYEQYF,TGTGCCACCAGCAGAGTAACAGGACACTACGAGCAGTACTTC
TRBV27,.,TRBD2,TRBJ2-1,CASSLWGLAGYNEQFF,TGTGCCAGCAGTTTATGGGGGCTAGCGGGATACAATGAGCAGTTCTTC
TRBV5-4,.,TRBD2,TRBJ2-5,CASSRGDWQETQYF,TGTGCCAGCAGCCGGGGGGACTGGCAAGAGACCCAGTACTTC
TRBV5-4,.,TRBD2,TRBJ2-7,CASSPGLAGAYEQYF,TGTGCCAGCAGCCCGGGACTAGCGGGAGCCTACGAGCAGTACTTC
TRBV5-8,.,.,TRBJ1-1,CASSPDSGQNTEAFF,TGTGCCAGCAGCCCGGATTCGGGACAGAACACTGAAGCTTTCTTT
TRBV7-9,.,TRBD1,TRBJ1-2,CASTGGLLNYGYTF,TGTGCCAGCACAGGGGGCCTTCTTAACTATGGCTACACCTTC
TRBV15,.,.,TRBJ2-3,CATSSSGPGSTDTQYF,TGTGCCACCAGCAGTTCTGGGCCCGGAAGCACAGATACGCAGTATTTT
TRBV6-1,.,.,TRBJ2-7,CASGSGTPNYEQYF,TGTGCCAGCGGGTCCGGGACACCCAATTACGAGCAGTACTTC
TRBV19,.,.,TRBJ1-5,CASSLIGGDSNQPQHF,TGTGCCAGTAGTCTGATTGGAGGGGACTCCAATCAGCCCCAGCATTTT
TRBV9,.,TRBD2,TRBJ2-3,CASSAHPGLGRGTQYF,TGTGCCAGCAGCGCCCACCCGGGACTAGGGAGAGGTACGCAGTATTTT
TRBV4-3,.,TRBD2,TRBJ2-7,CASSPSRGRAYEQYF,TGCGCCAGCAGCCCGAGTCGGGGGAGGGCCTACGAGCAGTACTTC
TRBV10-3,.,.,TRBJ2-1,CAISDSAFEGEQFF,TGTGCCATCAGTGACTCGGCGTTCGAGGGTGAGCAGTTCTTC
TRBV28,.,.,TRBJ2-4,CASSHIRALQNIQYF,TGTGCCAGCAGTCACATCAGGGCCCTACAGAACATTCAGTACTTC
TRBV7-9,.,TRBD2,TRBJ2-7,CASSFSGSSSYEQYF,TGTGCCAGCAGCTTCAGCGGGAGTAGTTCCTACGAGCAGTACTTC
TRBV6-4,once,.,TRBJ2-1,CASSARREDEQFF,TGTGCCAGCAGTGCAAGAAGGGAGGATGAGCAGTTCTTC
TRBV11-2,.,TRBD1,TRBJ2-3,CASSPRDRVGTDTQYF,TGTGCCAGCAGCCCCCGGGACAGGGTCGGCACAGATACGCAGTATTTT
TRBV19,.,.,TRBJ2-3,CASSIDREANTQYF,TGTGCCAGTAGTATCGATAGGGAGGCGAATACGCAGTATTTT
TRBV28,once,TRBD2,TRBJ2-3,CASSFGLAGGPDYTDTQYF,TGTGCCAGCAGTTTCGGACTAGCGGGAGGGCCCGACTACACAGATACGCAGTATTTT
TRBV28,.,TRBD1,TRBJ2-7,CASSFGPGQGIYEQYF,TGTGCCAGCAGTTTCGGACCGGGACAGGGAATCTACGAGCAGTACTTC
TRBV6-5,.,.,TRBJ2-1,CASSPDGVQFF,TGTGCCAGCTCCCCGGACGGCGTGCAGTTCTTC
TRBV6-6,.,.,TRBJ1-4,CASSWVNEKLFF,TGTGCCAGCTCATGGGTTAATGAAAAACTGTTTTTT
TRBV12-1,.,.,TRBJ2-7,CARTFGGSSYEQYF,TGTGCCAGGACCTTTGGCGGGAGCTCCTACGAGCAGTACTTC
TRBV7-9,.,.,TRBJ2-7,CASSGKDDEQYF,TGTGCCAGCAGCGGGAAGGACGACGAGCAGTACTTC
TRBV7-9,once,TRBD2,TRBJ2-2,CASSLGSGRIAGELFF,TGTGCCAGCAGCTTGGGCAGCGGGAGAATAGCCGGGGAGCTGTTTTTT
TRBV7-9,.,.,TRBJ2-7,CASSLAGSSEQYF,TGTGCCAGCAGCTTAGCGGGGTCGAGCGAGCAGTACTTC
TRBV7-6,.,TRBD2,TRBJ2-1,CASSRGLAGYNEQFF,TGTGCCAGCAGCAGGGGACTAGCGGGGTACAATGAGCAGTTCTTC
TRBV6-6,.,.,TRBJ1-1,CASSSGGYLNTEAFF,TGTGCCAGCAGTTCCGGGGGCTACCTGAACACTGAAGCTTTCTTT
TRBV27,.,.,TRBJ2-1,CASSLGPGASSEQFF,TGTGCCAGCAGTCTGGGACCAGGGGCATCCAGTGAGCAGTTCTTC
TRBV7-2,.,.,TRBJ2-7,CASSLGSTVKVVYEQYF,TGTGCCAGCAGCTTAGGGTCGACGGTAAAGGTGGTCTACGAGCAGTACTTC
TRBV7-9,once,.,TRBJ2-1,CASSPPPRDPQQGEQFF,TGTGCCAGCAGCCCACCCCCCCGGGACCCCCAACAGGGTGAGCAGTTCTTC
TRBV11-2,.,.,TRBJ1-5,CASSLVGNQPQHF,TGTGCCAGCAGCTTAGTCGGAAATCAGCCCCAGCATTTT
TRBV28,once,.,TRBJ2-3,CASTGARGTDTQYF,TGTGCCAGCACCGGGGCTAGGGGCACAGATACGCAGTATTTT
TRBV27,.,.,TRBJ1-3,CASSQTPPLPSSGNTIYF,TGTGCCAGCAGTCAAACCCCGCCTCTCCCAAGCTCTGGAAACACCATATATTTT
TRBV10-2,.,TRBD1,TRBJ2-7,CASRPGQGFSYEQYF,TGCGCCAGCAGGCCCGGACAGGGATTCTCCTACGAGCAGTACTTC
TRBV4-1,.,TRBD2,TRBJ2-5,CASRERLAVQETQYF,TGCGCCAGCAGAGAAAGACTAGCGGTCCAAGAGACCCAGTACTTC
TRBV9,.,.,TRBJ2-6,CASSAELGANVLTF,TGTGCCAGCAGCGCAGAACTCGGGGCCAACGTCCTGACTTTC
TRBV7-8,.,TRBD1,TRBJ1-4,CASSFRDRGLEKGEKLFF,TGTGCCAGCAGCTTCCGGGACAGGGGTTTGGAGAAGGGTGAAAAACTGTTTTTT
TRBV7-7,.,.,TRBJ2-1,CASSLTGRNEQFF,TGTGCCAGCAGCTTAACAGGGAGAAATGAGCAGTTCTTC
TRBV6-1,.,.,TRBJ2-4,CASIRSPLNIQYF,TGTGCCAGCATTCGCAGCCCTTTGAACATTCAGTACTTC
TRBV5-4,.,.,TRBJ2-7,CASSPRVTGISYEQYF,TGTGCCAGCAGCCCGAGAGTGACAGGAATCTCCTACGAGCAGTACTTC
TRBV4-1,.,TRBD2,TRBJ2-7,CASSPREGSYEQYF,TGCGCCAGCAGCCCCCGGGAGGGCTCCTACGAGCAGTACTTC
TRBV6-5,.,.,TRBJ2-7,CASSYGGSYEQYF,TGTGCCAGCAGTTACGGCGGATCCTACGAGCAGTACTTC
TRBV9,.,.,TRBJ2-1,CASSELGWGRTYNEQFF,TGTGCCAGCAGCGAGCTAGGGTGGGGGCGAACCTACAATGAGCAGTTCTTC
TRBV27,.,.,TRBJ2-1,CASSYGTFSYNEQFF,TGTGCCAGCAGTTACGGGACTTTCTCCTACAATGAGCAGTTCTTC
TRBV6-5,.,.,TRBJ1-2,CASSYGTVYGYTF,TGTGCCAGCAGTTACGGGACTGTCTATGGCTACACCTTC
TRBV4-1,.,.,TRBJ1-1,CASSQNLGGMNTEAFF,TGCGCCAGCAGCCAAAACCTGGGAGGGATGAACACTGAAGCTTTCTTT
TRBV4-2,.,TRBD2,TRBJ2-1,CASSQVREGLNNEQFF,TGTGCCAGCAGCCAAGTACGGGAGGGCCTAAACAATGAGCAGTTCTTC
TRBV9,.,TRBD2,TRBJ2-7,CASSVTSDITYEQYF,TGTGCCAGCAGCGTAACTAGCGACATAACCTACGAGCAGTACTTC
TRBV4-2,.,TRBD2,TRBJ2-7,CASSQDLAGVSEQYF,TGTGCCAGCAGCCAAGATCTAGCGGGAGTGTCCGAGCAGTACTTC
TRBV28,once,.,TRBJ2-1,CASSALPSGRSIEQFF,TGTGCCAGCAGCGCCCTTCCGAGTGGCAGGAGCATTGAGCAGTTCTTC